The rows below give T cell receptor beta chains drawn from one sample of a study of beta chain features in type 1 diabetes. Data came from immunoSEQ multiplex PCR; TCRdb stores just in-frame clones and leaves some out. The sample consists of roughly 610,000 clones, around 15% of them appearing once. Sample: naive CD4+ T cells from blood. The receptors were sampled from a man between 18 and 29 years old in good health. The CDR3 runs from the conserved cysteine through the conserved F or W. A D gene is named only where the DNA matches it firmly. Expanded clones get a size class; other rows say once, few or many, or leave the size out.

J: TRBJ2-7; D: TRBD1; size: few; V: TRBV30; CDR3: CASDRGYEQYF; DNA: TGTGCCTCGGACAGGGGTTACGAGCAGTACTTC
J: TRBJ2-1; D: .; size: .; V: TRBV6-1; CDR3: CASRVGGADEQFF; DNA: TGTGCCAGCAGGGTAGGGGGGGCGGATGAGCAGTTCTTC
J: TRBJ2-1; D: .; size: .; V: TRBV7-2; CDR3: CASSLRPSASSYNEQFF; DNA: TGTGCCAGCAGCTTACGGCCCTCTGCCTCCTCCTACAATGAGCAGTTCTTC
J: TRBJ1-2; D: TRBD1; size: .; V: TRBV14; CDR3: CASSPGGFGYTF; DNA: TGTGCCAGCAGCCCAGGGGGTTTCGGCTACACCTTC
J: TRBJ2-3; D: .; size: .; V: TRBV11-3; CDR3: CASSYSTDTQYF; DNA: TGTGCCAGCAGTTATAGCACAGATACGCAGTATTTT
J: TRBJ1-2; D: .; size: few; V: TRBV18; CDR3: CASSPNSGRYNYGYTF; DNA: TGTGCCAGCTCACCCAACAGCGGCAGATATAACTATGGCTACACCTTC
J: TRBJ2-7; D: .; size: .; V: TRBV2; CDR3: CASSEKVEQYF; DNA: TGTGCCAGCAGTGAAAAGGTCGAGCAGTACTTC
J: TRBJ2-3; D: .; size: .; V: TRBV9; CDR3: CASSVVGQGTQYF; DNA: TGTGCCAGCAGCGTAGTGGGACAAGGTACGCAGTATTTT
J: TRBJ2-7; D: .; size: few; V: TRBV7-9; CDR3: CASSQTQGREQYF; DNA: TGTGCCAGCAGCCAAACCCAGGGGCGGGAGCAGTACTTC
J: TRBJ1-5; D: .; size: few; V: TRBV2; CDR3: CASSVYDILQSSNQPQHF; DNA: TGTGCCAGCAGTGTTTACGACATATTACAATCTAGCAATCAGCCCCAGCATTTT
J: TRBJ2-3; D: TRBD2; size: .; V: TRBV7-3; CDR3: CASSLTSGAVDTQYF; DNA: TGTGCCAGCAGCTTAACTAGCGGGGCCGTAGATACGCAGTATTTT
J: TRBJ2-1; D: .; size: few; V: TRBV5-1; CDR3: CASSSGTASYNEQFF; DNA: TGCGCCAGCAGCTCCGGGACTGCTTCCTACAATGAGCAGTTCTTC
J: TRBJ2-7; D: TRBD2; size: .; V: TRBV18; CDR3: CASSPRELAASEQYF; DNA: TGTGCCAGCTCACCACGCGAACTAGCGGCCTCCGAGCAGTACTTC
J: TRBJ2-3; D: TRBD2; size: few; V: TRBV9; CDR3: CASSVPLADTDTQYF; DNA: TGTGCCAGCAGCGTACCACTAGCGGACACAGATACGCAGTATTTT
J: TRBJ1-2; D: TRBD1; size: .; V: TRBV15; CDR3: CATSRLRDRYYGYTF; DNA: TGTGCCACCAGCCGCCTACGGGACAGGTATTATGGCTACACCTTC
J: TRBJ2-1; D: TRBD2; size: few; V: TRBV5-6; CDR3: CASSLGTSGRANEQFF; DNA: TGTGCCAGCAGCCTGGGGACTAGCGGGAGGGCAAATGAGCAGTTCTTC
J: TRBJ1-2; D: TRBD1; size: few; V: TRBV30; CDR3: CAWNQGGTHGYTF; DNA: TGTGCCTGGAACCAGGGGGGGACGCATGGCTACACCTTC
J: TRBJ2-2; D: .; size: .; V: TRBV4-1; CDR3: CASSQAGSGELFF; DNA: TGCGCCAGCAGCCAAGCCGGGTCCGGGGAGCTGTTTTTT
J: TRBJ1-3; D: .; size: .; V: TRBV7-3; CDR3: CASSLSSGNTIYF; DNA: TGTGCCAGCAGCTTATCCAGTGGAAACACCATATATTTT
J: TRBJ2-3; D: .; size: few; V: TRBV7-3; CDR3: CASSLSRARCTDTQYF; DNA: TGTGCCAGCAGCTTAAGTCGGGCACGGTGCACAGATACGCAGTATTTT
J: TRBJ1-1; D: .; size: few; V: TRBV5-4; CDR3: CASSLGSLNTEAFF; DNA: TGTGCCAGCAGCTTAGGCAGCTTAAACACTGAAGCTTTCTTT
J: TRBJ2-1; D: .; size: .; V: TRBV28; CDR3: CASSLGRGGGTYNEQFF; DNA: TGTGCCAGCAGTTTAGGGAGAGGGGGGGGCACCTACAATGAGCAGTTCTTC
J: TRBJ2-3; D: TRBD2; size: few; V: TRBV5-1; CDR3: CASSFSLSGRAGDTQYF; DNA: TGCGCCAGCAGCTTCTCGCTTAGCGGGAGGGCCGGAGATACGCAGTATTTT
J: TRBJ2-3; D: TRBD1; size: .; V: TRBV6-5; CDR3: CASSPTGRNTDTQYF; DNA: TGTGCCAGCAGCCCGACAGGGAGAAACACAGATACGCAGTATTTT
J: TRBJ1-2; D: .; size: .; V: TRBV28; CDR3: CASSSTHGYTF; DNA: TGTGCCAGCAGCTCCACGCATGGCTACACCTTC
J: TRBJ1-6; D: .; size: few; V: TRBV9; CDR3: CASSASPVGGEPLHF; DNA: TGTGCCAGCAGTGCCTCTCCCGTGGGGGGAGAACCCCTCCACTTT
J: TRBJ1-1; D: .; size: few; V: TRBV7-3; CDR3: CASSHSLGGNTEAFF; DNA: TGTGCCAGCAGCCATAGCCTGGGGGGCAACACTGAAGCTTTCTTT
J: TRBJ1-2; D: .; size: few; V: TRBV19; CDR3: CASSIRAYGYTF; DNA: TGTGCCAGTAGTATCCGAGCCTATGGCTACACCTTC
J: TRBJ2-5; D: .; size: .; V: TRBV25-1; CDR3: CATKGQTIRETQYF; DNA: TGTGCCACCAAAGGCCAGACCATTAGGGAGACCCAGTACTTC
J: TRBJ1-2; D: .; size: few; V: TRBV10-3; CDR3: CAISGQSSYGYTF; DNA: TGTGCCATCAGTGGACAGTCCTCCTATGGCTACACCTTC
J: TRBJ2-5; D: .; size: .; V: TRBV29-1; CDR3: CSGAETQYF; DNA: TGCAGCGGTGCGGAGACCCAGTACTTC
J: TRBJ1-2; D: TRBD1; size: few; V: TRBV18; CDR3: CASSPWDSGGYTF; DNA: TGTGCCAGCTCACCTTGGGACAGCGGAGGCTACACCTTC
J: TRBJ1-3; D: .; size: .; V: TRBV28; CDR3: CASRIGGSGNTIYF; DNA: TGTGCCAGCAGGATAGGGGGCTCTGGAAACACCATATATTTT
J: TRBJ1-5; D: .; size: .; V: TRBV2; CDR3: CASQGTGLNQPQHF; DNA: TGTGCCAGCCAGGGGACTGGCCTCAATCAGCCCCAGCATTTT
J: TRBJ2-5; D: TRBD1; size: .; V: TRBV5-1; CDR3: CASSQGATGTGSETQYF; DNA: TGCGCCAGCAGCCAGGGGGCTACCGGGACAGGATCGGAGACCCAGTACTTC
J: TRBJ2-7; D: TRBD1; size: few; V: TRBV9; CDR3: CASSVVPGGSSYEQYF; DNA: TGTGCCAGCAGCGTAGTCCCAGGGGGTAGCTCCTACGAGCAGTACTTC
J: TRBJ2-3; D: TRBD1; size: .; V: TRBV29-1; CDR3: CSVTPIQGAFDTQYF; DNA: TGCAGCGTCACGCCCATACAGGGGGCGTTTGATACGCAGTATTTT
J: TRBJ1-3; D: .; size: .; V: TRBV18; CDR3: CASSSSSGNTIYF; DNA: TGTGCCAGCTCCTCAAGCTCTGGAAACACCATATATTTT
J: TRBJ2-3; D: .; size: .; V: TRBV6-5; CDR3: CASSYSTSLMGTQYF; DNA: TGTGCCAGCAGTTACTCGACCAGTTTGATGGGTACGCAGTATTTT
J: TRBJ1-5; D: .; size: few; V: TRBV27; CDR3: CASSPLWGSNQPQHF; DNA: TGTGCCAGCAGTCCCCTTTGGGGTAGCAATCAGCCCCAGCATTTT
J: TRBJ1-2; D: TRBD1; size: .; V: TRBV28; CDR3: CASSDPGTGFFYGYTF; DNA: TGTGCCAGCAGTGACCCCGGGACAGGGTTCTTTTATGGCTACACCTTC
J: TRBJ2-3; D: .; size: few; V: TRBV27; CDR3: CASSLPSTDTQYF; DNA: TGTGCCAGCAGTTTGCCAAGCACAGATACGCAGTATTTT
J: TRBJ1-2; D: .; size: .; V: TRBV2; CDR3: CASSEAFSYTF; DNA: TGTGCCAGCAGTGAAGCGTTCAGCTACACCTTC
J: TRBJ2-1; D: .; size: .; V: TRBV7-6; CDR3: CASSLASGAGNEQFF; DNA: TGTGCCAGCAGCTTAGCCTCCGGGGCGGGGAATGAGCAGTTCTTC